This TCR beta chain comes out of a study of human thymus T cells. Profiling relied on immunoSEQ multiplex PCR, and the TCRdb table lists in-frame clones only, not all of them. The sample contains fewer than 90,000 clones, 95% to 98% of which appear only once. With V trimmed by 6 bases and J by 6 bases, 10 bases remained unmatched. Germline V gives CDR1 WNHNN, CDR2 SYGVQD (reference sequence). This CDR3 spans 15 amino acids. Thymic samples were excised during corrective heart operations. The receptor comes from a boy under two years old with a congenital heart defect but otherwise immunologically healthy. The chain carries TRBV10-1 and TRBJ2-7; TRBD2 matches at 11 bases. The sample comprised thymus tissue. The CDR3 sequence is CASSLTSGRAGEQYF. In nucleotides, the CDR3 is TGCGCCAGCAGCTTAACTAGCGGGAGAGCGGGCGAGCAGTACTTC.